This entry lists 3 T cell receptor beta chains sequenced from one sample in a study of T cell responses to AZD1222 COVID-19 vaccine. Produced via immunoSEQ multiplex PCR; TCRdb's table is partial and in-frame only. This table has 130,000 to 150,000 clones, around 89% appearing once. The input for sequencing was peripheral blood, taken on day 0 of AZD1222 vaccination. Receptors were obtained from an adult in good health.

The V call is TRBV5-1, the J call TRBJ1-3; a weak D match, TRBD1 (5 bases). The CDR3 runs to 15 residues. Germline values: CDR1 SGHRS, CDR2 YFSETQ. The ends were cut back, 6 bases at V and 0 bases at J, with 13 bases in the middle. Here the CDR3 reads CASKGNSFSGNTIYF. The CDR3 coding sequence is TGCGCCAGCAAGGGGAACAGCTTCTCTGGAAACACCATATATTTT.

This chain uses TRBV7-9 with TRBJ1-3, with unresolved D. Germline values: CDR1 SEHNR, CDR2 FQNEAQ (reference sequence). The CDR3 is made up of 14 amino acids. Between the trimmed V and J ends, which lost 3 bases and 2 bases, there was a span of 8 bases. The CDR3 DNA reads as TGTGCCAGCAGCTTGTTGGGAGCTGGAAACACCATATATTTT. Amino acids: CASSLLGAGNTIYF. Supplemented by reference TRBV7-9 and TRBJ1-3, the full variable domain reads DTGVSQNPRHKITKRGQNVTFRCDPISEHNRLYWYRQTLGQGPEFLTYFQNEAQLEKSRLLSDRFSAERPKGSFSTLEIQRTEQGDSAMYLCASSLLGAGNTIYFGEGSWLTVV.

This chain joins TRBV18 and TRBJ1-2; D possibly corresponds to TRBD1 (5 bases). The CDR3 spans 13 residues. The ends were cut back, 6 bases at V and 3 bases at J, with 11 bases in the middle. Looked up from germline, CDR1 is KGHSH and CDR2 is LQKENI. CDR3 nucleotides: TGTGCCAGCTCTCAAGGGGAGGACTATGGCTACACCTTC. As protein: CASSQGEDYGYTF.